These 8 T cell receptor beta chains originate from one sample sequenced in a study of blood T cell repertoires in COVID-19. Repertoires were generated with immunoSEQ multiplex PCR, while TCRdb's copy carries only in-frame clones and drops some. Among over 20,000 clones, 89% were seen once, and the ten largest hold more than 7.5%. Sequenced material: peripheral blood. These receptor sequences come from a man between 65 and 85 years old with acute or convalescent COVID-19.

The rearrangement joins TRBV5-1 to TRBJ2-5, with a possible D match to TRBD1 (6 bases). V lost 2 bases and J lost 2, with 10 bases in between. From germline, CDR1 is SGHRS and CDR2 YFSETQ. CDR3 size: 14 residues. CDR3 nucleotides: TGCGCCAGCAGCTTCTCAGGGGTTCAAGAGACCCAGTACTTC. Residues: CASSFSGVQETQYF.

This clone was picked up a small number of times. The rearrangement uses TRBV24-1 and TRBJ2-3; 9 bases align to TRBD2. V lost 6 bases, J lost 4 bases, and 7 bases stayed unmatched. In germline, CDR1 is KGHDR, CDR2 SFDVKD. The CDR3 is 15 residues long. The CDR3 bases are TGTGCCACCAGTTTTAGCGGGAGCGCGGCAGATACGCAGTATTTT. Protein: CATSFSGSAADTQYF.

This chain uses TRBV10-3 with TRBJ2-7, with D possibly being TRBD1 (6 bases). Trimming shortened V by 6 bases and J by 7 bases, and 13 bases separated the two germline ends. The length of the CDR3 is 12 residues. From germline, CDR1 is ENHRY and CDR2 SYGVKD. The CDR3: CAISLGDNEQYF. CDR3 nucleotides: TGTGCCATCAGCCTTGGGGACAATGAGCAGTACTTC.

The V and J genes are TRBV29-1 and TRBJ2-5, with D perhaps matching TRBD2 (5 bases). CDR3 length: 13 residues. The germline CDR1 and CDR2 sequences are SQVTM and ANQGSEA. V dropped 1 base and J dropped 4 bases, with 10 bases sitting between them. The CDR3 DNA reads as TGCAGCGTTGAAGGGCATCGGGGAGAGACCCAGTACTTC. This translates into CSVEGHRGETQYF.

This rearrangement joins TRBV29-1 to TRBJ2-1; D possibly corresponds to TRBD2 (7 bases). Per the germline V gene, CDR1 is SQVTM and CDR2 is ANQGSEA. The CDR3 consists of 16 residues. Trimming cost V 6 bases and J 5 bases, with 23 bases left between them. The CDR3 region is CSVHEWGRGKHNEQFF. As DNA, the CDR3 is TGCAGCGTCCACGAATGGGGGAGGGGGAAACACAATGAGCAGTTCTTC.

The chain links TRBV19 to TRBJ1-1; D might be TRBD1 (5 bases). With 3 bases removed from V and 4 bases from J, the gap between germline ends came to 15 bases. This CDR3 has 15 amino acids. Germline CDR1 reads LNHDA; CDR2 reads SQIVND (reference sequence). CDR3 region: CASSILRGGITEAFF. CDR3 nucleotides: TGTGCCAGTAGTATTCTCCGCGGGGGGATCACTGAAGCTTTCTTT.

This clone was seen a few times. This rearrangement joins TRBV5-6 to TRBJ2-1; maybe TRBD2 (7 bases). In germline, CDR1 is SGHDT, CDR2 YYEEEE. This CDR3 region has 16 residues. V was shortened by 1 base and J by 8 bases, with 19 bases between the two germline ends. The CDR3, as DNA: TGTGCCAGCAGCTTGTTAGGGGGGGAGGTACGCGATGAGCAGTTCTTC. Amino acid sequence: CASSLLGGEVRDEQFF.

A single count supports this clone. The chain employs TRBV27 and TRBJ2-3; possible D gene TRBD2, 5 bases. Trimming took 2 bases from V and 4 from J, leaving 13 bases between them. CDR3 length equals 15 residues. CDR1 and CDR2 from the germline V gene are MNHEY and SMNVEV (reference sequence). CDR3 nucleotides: TGTGCCAGCAGTTTAGCGGGTAGTAGGCCAGATACGCAGTATTTT. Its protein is CASSLAGSRPDTQYF.